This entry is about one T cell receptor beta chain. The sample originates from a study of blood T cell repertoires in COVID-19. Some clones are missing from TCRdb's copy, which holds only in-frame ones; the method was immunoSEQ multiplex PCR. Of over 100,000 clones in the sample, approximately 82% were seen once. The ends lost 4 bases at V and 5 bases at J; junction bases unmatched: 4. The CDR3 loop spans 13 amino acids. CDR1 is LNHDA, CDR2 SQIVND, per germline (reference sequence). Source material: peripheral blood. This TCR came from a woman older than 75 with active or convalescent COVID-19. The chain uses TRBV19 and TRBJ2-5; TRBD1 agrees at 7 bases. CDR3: CASSRQGPETQYF. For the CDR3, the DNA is TGTGCCAGTAGTAGACAGGGTCCGGAGACCCAGTACTTC.